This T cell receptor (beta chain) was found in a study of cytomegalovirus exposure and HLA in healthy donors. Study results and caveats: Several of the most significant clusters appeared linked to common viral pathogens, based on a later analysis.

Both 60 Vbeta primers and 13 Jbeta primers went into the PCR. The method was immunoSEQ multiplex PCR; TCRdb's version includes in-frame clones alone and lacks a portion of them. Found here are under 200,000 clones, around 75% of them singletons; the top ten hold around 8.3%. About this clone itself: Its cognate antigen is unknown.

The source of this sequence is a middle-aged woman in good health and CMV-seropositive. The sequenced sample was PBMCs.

CDR3 loop: CASSYSPVSNQPQHF. In DNA, the CDR3 is TGTGCCAGCAGTTACTCACCGGTTAGCAATCAGCCCCAGCATTTT. The chain has TRBV6-5 and TRBJ1-5, with D uncertain. The germline V and J ends were trimmed by 0 bases and 0 bases, with 6 bases remaining between them. The germline V gene encodes CDR1 MNHEY and CDR2 SVGAGI. This CDR3 region has 15 residues.